One sample yielded the 4 T cell receptor beta chains listed below, sequenced in a study of memory CD8 T cells in hepatitis C reinfection. Clones were sequenced by immunoSEQ multiplex PCR, and TCRdb holds only the in-frame ones, with some missing. The sample carries 4,800 or so clones, about nine tenths recorded once. The time point is: late/post reinfection, 12 to 24 weeks after detection. The sorted cells went straight to TCR sequencing with no prior in vitro expansion. Sequenced material: naive CD8+ T cells sorted from blood. These receptors all stem from a middle-aged man with hepatitis C virus infection.

The chain combines TRBV7-8 with TRBJ2-7; D remains unclear. Trimming took 3 bases from V and 0 from J, leaving 9 bases between them. Germline V gene data show CDR1 as SGHVS and CDR2 as FQNEAQ. This CDR3 is built from 14 residues. CDR3 sequence reads: CASSFFESSYEQYF. The CDR3 DNA reads as TGTGCCAGCAGCTTTTTCGAGAGCTCCTACGAGCAGTACTTC.

This clone has just one count. The chain is built from TRBV13 and TRBJ2-2, with a weak D call TRBD1 (5 bases). Germline values: CDR1 PRHDT, CDR2 FYEKMQ (reference sequence). This CDR3 has 13 amino acids. The germline V and J ends were trimmed by 1 base and 6 bases, with 6 bases remaining between them. The CDR3 sequence: CASSLAGPGELFF. CDR3 coding DNA: TGTGCCAGCAGCTTAGCAGGGCCCGGGGAGCTGTTTTTT.

The gene calls are TRBV27 and TRBJ2-7, with TRBD2 matching over 7 bases. With 4 bases clipped from V and 5 bases from J, the junction kept 11 bases outside the gene matches. This CDR3 region has 15 residues. Per the germline V gene, CDR1 is MNHEY and CDR2 is SMNVEV (reference sequence). CDR3 protein: CASSSLNWAGDEQYF. Written as DNA, the CDR3 is TGTGCCAGCAGTTCTCTAAACTGGGCGGGAGACGAGCAGTACTTC.

This clone is large within its sample. This sequence joins TRBV2 and TRBJ1-1; D is perhaps TRBD1 (6 bases). Germline assignment: CDR1 SNHLY and CDR2 FYNNEI. CDR3 size: 14 residues. V was trimmed by 5 bases and J by 1 base, leaving 11 bases between them. This chain's CDR3 is CASSHGQPNTEAFF. Written as DNA, the CDR3 is TGTGCCAGCAGTCATGGACAGCCGAACACTGAAGCTTTCTTT. The full variable domain, in which reference TRBV2 and TRBJ1-1 provide the parts outside the CDR3, is EPEVTQTPSHQVTQMGQEVILRCVPISNHLYFYWYRQILGQKVEFLVSFYNNEISEKSEIFDDQFSVERPDGSNFTLKIRSTKLEDSAMYFCASSHGQPNTEAFFGQGTRLTVV.